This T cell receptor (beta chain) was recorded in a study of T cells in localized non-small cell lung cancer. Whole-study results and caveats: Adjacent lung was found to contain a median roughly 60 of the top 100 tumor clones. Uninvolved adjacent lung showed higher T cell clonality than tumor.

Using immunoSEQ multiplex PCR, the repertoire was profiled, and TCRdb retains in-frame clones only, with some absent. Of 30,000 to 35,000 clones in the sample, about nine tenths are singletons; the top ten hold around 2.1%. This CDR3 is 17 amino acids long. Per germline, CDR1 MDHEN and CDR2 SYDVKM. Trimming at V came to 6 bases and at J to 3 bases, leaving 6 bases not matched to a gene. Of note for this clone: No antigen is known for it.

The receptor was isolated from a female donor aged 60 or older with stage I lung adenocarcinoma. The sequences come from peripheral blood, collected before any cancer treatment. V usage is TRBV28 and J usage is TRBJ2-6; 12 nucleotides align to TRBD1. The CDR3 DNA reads TGTGCCAGCAGCTCCGGGACAGGGGGCTTTGGGGCCAACGTCCTGACTTTC. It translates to CASSSGTGGFGANVLTF.